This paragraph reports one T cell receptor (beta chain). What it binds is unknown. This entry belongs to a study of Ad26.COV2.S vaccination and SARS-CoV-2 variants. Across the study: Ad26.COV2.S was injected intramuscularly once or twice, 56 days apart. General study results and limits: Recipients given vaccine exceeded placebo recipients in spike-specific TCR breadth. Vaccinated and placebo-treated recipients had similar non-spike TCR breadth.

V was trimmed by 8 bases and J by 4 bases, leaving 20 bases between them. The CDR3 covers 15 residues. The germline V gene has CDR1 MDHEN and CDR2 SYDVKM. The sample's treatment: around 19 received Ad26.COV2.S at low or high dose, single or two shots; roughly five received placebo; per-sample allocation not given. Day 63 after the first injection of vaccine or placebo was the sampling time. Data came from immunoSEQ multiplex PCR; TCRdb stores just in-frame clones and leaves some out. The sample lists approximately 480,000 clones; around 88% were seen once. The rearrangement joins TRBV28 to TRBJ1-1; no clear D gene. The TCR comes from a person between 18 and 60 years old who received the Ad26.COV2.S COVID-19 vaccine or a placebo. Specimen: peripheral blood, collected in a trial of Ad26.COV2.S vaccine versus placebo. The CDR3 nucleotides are TGTGCCAGCCAGCGGCCCTTTCGTGGGGTCACTGAAGCTTTCTTT. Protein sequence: CASQRPFRGVTEAFF.